This T cell receptor beta chain appears in the sequencing data of a study of regulatory T cells in long-lasting Graves disease (dated by TCRdb to the early 2020s). Describing the broader study: In the newly diagnosed Graves' disease group, patients had been taking antithyroid drugs for less than 3 months. This study used TCR sequencing and RNA sequencing of peripheral blood to compare persistent Graves' disease patients against newly diagnosed Graves' disease patients. The study was conducted in China and was registered as a clinical trial. A total of roughly 33 samples were covered by TCR sequencing, comprising approximately 13 persistent and some 20 newly diagnosed Graves' disease patients. What the study reported, not specific to this receptor: Only the TCR beta chain was sequenced and analyzed. Preferential use of TRBV28, TRBJ1-2 and TRBJ2-5 was observed in persistent disease, whereas TRBV20-1 and TRBJ2-1 were favored in newly diagnosed disease. The authors noted that the small sample size was a limitation that may lower accuracy. Only peripheral blood was studied, because thyroid tissue, the primary lesion, was inaccessible. A larger number of public clonotypes was shared among persistent patients (about 2,700) than among newly diagnosed patients (approximately 1,000). Persistent Graves' disease patients showed lower TCR Shannon entropy and fewer highly expanded clones than newly diagnosed patients, suggesting clonal expansion.

Explained via the paper, the time point label denotes: newly diagnosed GD, antithyroid drugs for less than 3 months. For both TCR sequencing and RNA sequencing, RNA was extracted from PBMCs in TRIzol. The diagnosis of Graves' disease was made according to American Thyroid Association guidelines. Recruitment of patients was carried out at an endocrinology department in Xi'an, China. Each patient gave approximately 9.7 milliliters of peripheral blood, collected in an EDTA anticoagulant tube. Ficoll Paque Plus density gradient separation was used to isolate PBMCs, and no further T cell sorting was done. RNA quality was checked with an Agilent 2100 Bioanalyzer and agarose gel, and concentration with a NanoDrop 2000. The library was made by multiplex PCR. TCRdb records Illumina HiSeq 4000 as the sequencer. CDR3 regions were amplified by Arm-PCR with iRepertoire HTBI primers to construct TCR beta libraries. Before sequencing, the PCR products underwent gel purification. The authors' analysis ran thus. Across samples, around 58 TRBV and 13 to 15 TRBJ segments were identified and used for gene usage analysis of CDR3 amino acid clonotypes. Filtered high-quality paired reads were merged into contigs using COPE and FqMerger. BLAST was used to align contigs to IMGT TRBV, TRBD and TRBJ reference genes, and CDR3 was defined according to IMGT. Any clonotype with a frequency above 0.1% was classified as a highly expanded clone. Repertoire diversity was measured by Shannon entropy, and V-J evenness by the Gini coefficient. Public clonotypes were defined as clonotypes shared by more than one individual. TCRdb reworked the public reads: Q25 trimming with fastp, MiXCR clone assembly, productive beta chains retained. Rows matching on CDR3 protein sequence are summarized as one entry with the most common DNA and genes. The V and J calls were determined by TCRdb, not by the authors. Counted in this sample were just over 600,000 distinct CDR3 sequences; 15% to 20% of them appeared once. The top ten clones comprise under 20% of the sample.

Of note for this clonotype: Its antigen is unknown. The junction and the germline gene differ at one end; a read error may be behind it.

Inclusive of the bounding cysteine and phenylalanine, the CDR3 is 14 residues long. The CDR3 DNA has 42 bases and is translated from base 1. According to the germline V gene, CDR1 reads KGHSH and CDR2 reads LQKENI. These records were also assigned to another study, of T cells in Graves' hyperthyroidism and ophthalmopathy. As that second study puts it: Stable Graves' hyperthyroidism was defined as no progression to ophthalmopathy during 18 months of follow-up. The hyperthyroidism patients were between 18 and 65 years old and newly diagnosed, with a disease duration of less than 2 months. Any patient with an uncontrolled infection, another autoimmune disease, pregnancy or lactation was excluded. Diagnoses were established on the basis of clinical symptoms, serum thyroxine and TRAb, thyroid ultrasound, and orbital computed tomography. The TCR CDR3 was subjected to a first round of RT-PCR using the HTBI primer set and the Qiagen OneStep RT-PCR kit. Most expanded thyroid clonotypes (frequency above 0.001) were also found in blood, which suggests that blood repertoires may mirror thyroid immune responses. A model built on a 13 V-J signature distinguished ophthalmopathy from stable hyperthyroidism, reaching about 88% sensitivity and approximately 83% specificity in cross-validation and 80%/75% in testing. In validation, the model predicted progression to ophthalmopathy a median of around 6.5 months before onset, with about 64% sensitivity and roughly 77% specificity. To identify distinguishing TCR V-J signatures, a discovery cohort of around 98 patients was used, comprising 43 with Graves' ophthalmopathy and some 57 with stable Graves' hyperthyroidism. Whether ophthalmopathy could be predicted prospectively was tested in an independent validation cohort made up of 18 to 20 hyperthyroidism patients plus 17 patients who later progressed to ophthalmopathy. The 100 discovery patients were randomly split 7:3 into training and test sets. The study also compared thyroid tissue and blood T-cell repertoires from about 6 Graves' hyperthyroidism patients. After blood sampling, hyperthyroidism patients were treated with methimazole at a starting dose of 30 mg daily, and ophthalmopathy patients were treated with high-dose intravenous methylprednisolone. Libraries were constructed in a second round of multiplex PCR, after which size selection and purification were performed. Sequencing of the libraries was done on an Illumina HiSeq2000 using paired-end 100 bp reads. SOAPnuke was used to process the raw data, throwing out any read that contained adapters or uncalled bases, had a mean Phred below 15, or lacked an exact constant-primer or identifier match. High-quality paired reads were merged with COPE v1.2.5, and unique nucleotide sequences were defined as clonotypes. MiTCR v1.1 was used to align the clonotypes against IMGT TRBV, TRBD and TRBJ reference segments. The analysis included only V-J combinations with a frequency above 0.0001, which together covered 99% to 99.2% of the repertoires. A TCS score was defined as the ratio between F50 (clonal expansion) and ExV (chaos), using BLOSUM62-based TCRdist between CDR3 peptides within each V-J. Welch's t-statistics and random forest reduced roughly 500 V-J features to about 12, which were used in a naive Bayes classifier (R e1071). Sample size was not statistically predetermined, and blinding of investigators to group allocation was not performed. According to the paper, TCR Vbeta CDR3 sequencing was carried out on about 140 peripheral blood samples, which came from 40 to 45 ophthalmopathy, 70 to 80 hyperthyroidism and some 17 progressor patients.

The chain joins TRBV18 to TRBJ1-2; the D gene is perhaps TRBD1, on 5 matching bases. The source of this sequence is a woman between 25 and 40 years old with Graves disease. Donor details come from another sample of the same person, matched by shared clones. The sample in question was peripheral blood mononuclear cells (PBMCs), obtained at new diagnosis, from a patient treated with antithyroid drugs. The DNA sequence is TGTGCCAGCTCAACTACCGGGACCTACTATGGCTACGCCTTC. Translation gives CASSTTGTYYGYAF. The CDR3 plus the reference TRBV18 and TRBJ1-2 genes for the other parts give the full variable domain: NAGVMQNPRHLVRRRGQEARLRCSPMKGHSHVYWYRQLPEEGLKFMVYLQKENIIDESGMPKERFSAEFPKEGPSILRIQQVVRGDSAAYFCASSTTGTYYGYAFGSGTRLTVV.